The present entry profiles one T cell receptor (beta chain) with its context. Antigen unknown. This record comes from a study of CD8 T cells in ankylosing spondylitis. Points from the study as a whole: Reportedly, matched ankylosing spondylitis synovial fluid was significantly enriched for disease-linked clones. Ankylosing spondylitis blood seemed to carry a telltale TCR beta motif made of under ten highly homologous variants. There were earlier reports of some motif variants in reactive arthritis synovial fluid and blood. Those disease-linked clones were CD8+; they were also relatively rare in peripheral blood.

In making TCR beta libraries, quantitative 5'-RACE with molecular barcodes was used. Each CDR3 protein gets one entry after TCRdb re-called the 5' RACE reads with MiXCR. Of under 850,000 distinct CDR3 sequences listed, over 15% are singletons. Sequencing was done on a sample of blood, either unsorted or a sorted T cell fraction (not recorded which). This receptor was obtained from a male donor with ankylosing spondylitis.

The CDR3 protein is CASSYIGTETEAFF. DNA of the CDR3: TGTGCCAGCAGTTACATCGGAACCGAAACTGAAGCTTTCTTT. This rearrangement joins TRBV6-5 to TRBJ1-1; D gene unclear. Trimming pared 2 bases from V and 5 bases from J, leaving 12 bases between. The CDR3 loop spans 14 amino acids. Germline V gives CDR1 MNHEY, CDR2 SVGAGI.